This T cell receptor (beta chain) is drawn from a study of shared clonotypes between healthy human individuals. Several immunoSEQ plates received, in even portions, the genomic DNA of each subset. Clones were read by immunoSEQ multiplex PCR, and TCRdb kept only the in-frame ones, dropping some. This sample has more than 2,000,000 clones; more than 80% occur once, and the top ten carry 0.39%. Donors comprised only Caucasian adults living in Nashville, Tennessee. Memory CD4+ cells were the fraction left after CD45RA+ naive selection. V gave up 4 bases and J gave up 9 bases; unmatched junction bases: 11. Germline-derived CDR1 and CDR2 are SGHTA and FQGTGA. The CDR3 contains 14 residues. The study's findings and limits: In contrast to clonotypes shared by all four donors, non-shared clonotypes had lower generation probabilities.

A remark on this clone: Its specificity is unknown.

Sequencing was done on a sample of naive CD4+ T cells from PBMCs. Subset in this sample: CD45RA+ positively selected. The chain has TRBV7-3 and TRBJ2-5, with TRBD2 matching over 7 bases. This TCR was sampled from a man between 18 and 35 years old in good health. Some clones in this sample may be carry-over from other donors' samples. Written as DNA, the CDR3 is TGTGCCAGCAGCTCGGGACTACCCCATGGGGCCCAGTACTTC. Protein product: CASSSGLPHGAQYF.